This passage covers 8 T cell receptor beta chains from one sample sequenced in a study of CD8 T cells in ankylosing spondylitis. Their recognized antigens are unknown. A single record per CDR3 protein comes from TCRdb applying MiXCR to the 5' RACE reads. In the table there are more than 400,000 distinct CDR3 sequences, about 5% of which are singletons. Study results and limitations: Blood from ankylosing spondylitis patients appeared to carry a characteristic roughly eight-variant TCR beta motif.

Material: blood, either unsorted or a sorted T cell fraction (not recorded which). These receptors all stem from a male donor with ankylosing spondylitis.

J is TRBJ2-1 and V is TRBV7-2; D gene ambiguous. Between the trimmed V and J ends, which lost 5 bases and 6 bases, there was a span of 38 bases. The germline gives CDR1 SGHTA, CDR2 FQGNSA. This CDR3 region has 22 residues. In DNA, the CDR3 is TGTGCCAGCAGCACGTTGATTGACTTATACAGCCAGGCAGTGGAGAACTCCAATGAGCAGTTCTTC. It yields the protein CASSTLIDLYSQAVENSNEQFF.

This clonotype came up many times. The chain combines TRBV5-1 with TRBJ2-3; the D is unclear. The CDR3 has 13 residues. In germline, CDR1 is SGHRS, CDR2 YFSETQ. V shed 4 bases and J shed 6 bases, with 12 bases lying between them. The CDR3 here is CASSPQFADTQYF. In DNA form, the CDR3 reads TGCGCCAGCAGCCCCCAGTTCGCGGATACGCAGTATTTT.

There are many counts of this clonotype. The V call is TRBV10-3, the J call TRBJ2-5; no clear D. Trimming cost V 2 bases and J 3 bases, with 7 bases left between them. The CDR3 is 13 residues long. CDR1 is ENHRY, CDR2 SYGVKD, per germline. Written as DNA, the CDR3 is TGTGCCATCAGTGAGACGGTGGAAGAGACCCAGTACTTC. It codes for CAISETVEETQYF.

This clonotype was recorded at least ten times. V is TRBV28 and J is TRBJ2-6; possibly TRBD1 for D (5 bases). CDR3 length: 16 residues. CDR1 is MDHEN, CDR2 SYDVKM, per germline. Trimming cost V 5 bases and J 2 bases, with 13 bases left between them. The CDR3 coding sequence is TGTGCCAGCAGTCCCCAGGGCGTGCCTGGGGCCAACGTCCTGACTTTC. This gives the protein CASSPQGVPGANVLTF.

This clonotype was seen at least ten times. This chain uses TRBV7-9 with TRBJ1-1; D might be TRBD1 (5 bases). V was cut by 1 base and J by 13 bases, with 7 bases left in between. CDR1 and CDR2 (germline): SEHNR, FQNEAQ (reference sequence). The CDR3 sequence is 10 residues long. The CDR3 bases are TGTGCCAGCAGCTTAGGGGACGGTTTCTTT. Protein sequence: CASSLGDGFF.

This clonotype was counted ten times or more. V and J are TRBV7-2 and TRBJ2-1, with TRBD2 matching over 7 bases. This CDR3 contains 16 residues. V dropped 6 bases and J dropped 6; count of bases not matched to a gene: 14. Germline CDR1 reads SGHTA; CDR2 reads FQGNSA. The CDR3 sequence: CASRLGGDHIGNEQFF. CDR3 nucleotide sequence: TGTGCCAGCAGACTTGGGGGGGACCATATAGGCAATGAGCAGTTCTTC.

This clonotype was recorded at least ten times. In nucleotides, the CDR3 is TGTGCCAGCAGTTTGTGGACAGGGAACACCGGGGAGCTGTTTTTT. Translated: CASSLWTGNTGELFF. The V and J genes are TRBV6-5 and TRBJ2-2, with TRBD1 matching 7 bases. Trimming removed 4 bases from V and 1 base from J; junction bases left unmatched: 3. Per the germline V gene, CDR1 is MNHEY and CDR2 is SVGAGI. The CDR3 has 15 amino acids.

This clonotype was seen ten or more times. The J gene is TRBJ2-7, the V gene TRBV4-3, with 9 bases that match TRBD1. J was trimmed by 9 bases and V by 0 bases; bases with no gene match: 9. The CDR3 spans 15 residues. The germline V gene has CDR1 LGHNA and CDR2 YSLEER. CDR3 DNA: TGCGCCAGCAGCCAAGATGTCCGGACAGGGGTGGGGCAGTACTTC. Translating gives CASSQDVRTGVGQYF.